The text below deals with one T cell receptor beta chain. Its antigen is still unknown. Qualities for individual bases were not recorded, and no much larger clone is one base off. CDR1 and CDR2, looked up from the germline V gene, are SGHDT and YYEEEE. The CDR3 runs 16 amino acids, cysteine and phenylalanine included. The kept DNA is CDR3 alone, 48 bases in frame from the first base. Trimming takes 4 bases off V and 2 bases off J; junction bases not matched to a gene: 8. These data come from a study of OX40 agonist ivuxolimab in advanced cancers. Turning to the overall study: Ivuxolimab, which targeted the costimulatory receptor OX40 (CD134), was an agonistic, fully human IgG2 monoclonal antibody. Intravenous ivuxolimab was administered to patients every 2 weeks at six dose levels: 0.01, 0.1, 0.3, 1.5, 3 and 10 mg/kg. Patients were allowed to have had prior anti-PD-1, anti-PD-L1 or anti-CTLA-4 therapy, and 30% to 50% of the dose-escalation patients had previously received checkpoint inhibitors. Of the roughly 52 dose-escalation patients, hepatocellular carcinoma was present in approximately 20, melanoma in approximately 15, renal cell carcinoma in 9 and head and neck cancer in 9. Three dose-escalation patients achieved partial responses, one with hepatocellular carcinoma and two with cutaneous melanoma. The paper describes the monotherapy dose-escalation part (N of about 50 patients) of the phase I trial of ivuxolimab. Peripheral TCRbeta sequencing aimed to test whether ivuxolimab altered TCR sequence diversity and caused clonal T-cell expansion. In the dose-escalation cohort, approximately 82% of patients were male, and the mean age was approximately 60 years with a range of roughly 20 to 79. Overall study outcomes, separate from this receptor: Low levels of normalized T-cell clonal expansion were also seen in some patients who did not respond. Which antigens the clonally expanded peripheral T cells were specific for was not determined. Partial responders in the 0.1-3.0 mg/kg groups had among the lowest normalized peripheral clonal expansion, especially among CD8+ T cells. At doses of 0.1 to 3.0 mg/kg, clonal expansion of both CD4+ and CD8+ T cells in blood was seen between baseline and week 6. After ivuxolimab, CD8+ T cells had more expanded clones than CD4+ T cells on average.

For sequencing of the TCRbeta CDR3 region, genomic DNA was extracted from the sorted cells. The immunoSEQ Assay was used for sequencing of TCRbeta CDR3 regions. TCRdb retrieved this table from immuneACCESS and kept in-frame rearrangements only. Not all clones are present; in checked studies, unresolved V genes account for under half, and no reason is known for the remainder. This sample comprises some 71,000 clones, roughly 83% of them detected only once. Around 8% of the sample is in the top ten clones. The trial excluded patients who had a history of autoimmune disease or who were on systemic immunosuppression. In every dose cohort, peripheral blood was drawn for TCR sequencing at baseline, cycle 4 day 1, and cycle 7 day 1. Samples were obtained from an open-label, multicenter, first-in-human phase I dose-escalation trial of ivuxolimab. Adults with locally advanced or metastatic head and neck squamous cell, hepatocellular, melanoma or renal cell carcinoma were enrolled in the trial. Before TCR sequencing, CD4+ T cells and CD8+ T cells were sorted from peripheral blood as separate populations.

The sample was CD4+ or CD8+ T cells sorted from blood, taken in a trial of the OX40 agonist ivuxolimab. The TCR sequence derives from an adult with an advanced solid tumor such as melanoma, head and neck, liver or kidney cancer. The sequence joins TRBV5-6 to TRBJ2-7; TRBD1 matches 11 bases in the middle. The DNA sequence is as follows: TGTGCCAGCAGCCGATCTGGACAGGGGGCAACCTACGAGCAGTACTTC. Translation gives CASSRSGQGATYEQYF.